The 27 T cell receptor beta chains below all came from one sample that was sequenced in a study of spatial heterogeneity in lung cancer. TCRdb ran MiXCR on the 5' RACE reads and lists one entry per CDR3 protein. The data contain around 7,500 distinct CDR3 sequences, 13% of them singletons. These receptors lack a known antigen. Findings of the study overall: Higher tumor mutation counts went along with higher counts of expanded intratumoral alpha and beta TCRs.

Documented time point: sample taken at primary tumor resection. Material: lung tumor tissue, obtained at surgery. These receptors were collected from a male donor with early-stage non-small cell lung cancer.

The gene calls are TRBV11-2 and TRBJ2-1, with TRBD1 identical over 7 bases. The V gene end was trimmed by 3 bases and the J gene end by 8 bases; junction bases not matched to a gene: 7. Germline V CDR1 and CDR2: SGHAT, FQNNGV. This CDR3 spans 14 amino acids. This CDR3 is CASSLGQFSDEQFF. CDR3 coding DNA: TGTGCCAGCAGCTTGGGACAGTTTTCGGATGAGCAGTTCTTC.

In this sample, this clonotype turned up many times. The chain is built from TRBV27 and TRBJ2-5; weak D call: TRBD1 (6 bases). This CDR3 comprises 14 residues. Trimming took 2 bases from V and 5 from J, leaving 12 bases between them. Germline loops: CDR1 MNHEY, CDR2 SMNVEV (reference sequence). Written as DNA, the CDR3 is TGTGCCAGCAGTTTAAGGGGGATGACTGAGACCCAGTACTTC. As protein: CASSLRGMTETQYF.

CDR3 coding DNA: TGCAGCGTTGACCGCACTGAAGCTTTCTTT. This encodes CSVDRTEAFF. The gene calls are TRBV29-1 and TRBJ1-1, with D hard to call. The V end lost 3 bases, the J end lost 4 bases, and 3 bases lay between the germline ends. The CDR3 runs 10 residues. From germline, CDR1 is SQVTM and CDR2 ANQGSEA.

This clonotype qualifies as medium-sized. The V call is TRBV12-3 or TRBV12-4, the J call TRBJ2-3, with D maybe TRBD1 (5 bases). Trimming took off 6 bases at V and 5 bases at J, with 12 bases between the two ends. This CDR3 spans 13 amino acids. The CDR3: CASSHRTIDTQYF. The CDR3 region has the DNA TGTGCCAGCAGCCATCGGACAATAGATACGCAGTATTTT.

By share, this clonotype counts as medium-sized. The CDR3 region has the DNA TGTGCCAGCAGTTTATATTATCAGGGTGCTCAGCCCCAGCATTTT. It specifies CASSLYYQGAQPQHF. This chain links TRBV28 with TRBJ1-5, with D perhaps matching TRBD1 (5 bases). This CDR3 has 15 amino acids. The V gene's germline CDR1 is MDHEN and CDR2 SYDVKM. The V end lost 1 base, the J end lost 6 bases, and 13 bases lay between the germline ends.

By its share, this clonotype is medium-sized. The rearrangement joins TRBV28 to TRBJ1-1, with D possibly being TRBD1 (5 bases). The CDR3 has 14 residues. Germline V gene data show CDR1 as MDHEN and CDR2 as SYDVKM. Trimming took 4 bases from V and 1 from J, leaving 10 bases between them. CDR3 bases: TGTGCCAGCAGTTCTGGGACCCCGAACACTGAAGCTTTCTTT. Its protein product is CASSSGTPNTEAFF.

This clonotype was found many times. The chain links TRBV12-3 or TRBV12-4 to TRBJ2-3; D tentatively fits TRBD1 or TRBD2 (6 bases each). The CDR3 is made up of 15 amino acids. Trimming shortened V by 0 bases and J by 6 bases, and 13 bases separated the two germline ends. CDR3 sequence reads: CASSLASGRGDTQYF. The DNA for the CDR3 is TGTGCCAGCAGTTTAGCTAGCGGAAGGGGGGATACGCAGTATTTT.

This clonotype is termed medium-sized (0.01 to 0.1%). The CDR3 region is CASSNLLGDTIYF. Here the CDR3 DNA reads TGTGCCAGCTCGAATCTTTTAGGGGACACCATATATTTT. The chain joins TRBV28 to TRBJ1-3; the D gene is possibly TRBD1 (5 bases). The CDR3 contains 13 residues. The germline V gene encodes CDR1 MDHEN and CDR2 SYDVKM. Between the trimmed V and J ends, which lost 8 bases and 8 bases, there was a span of 16 bases.

This clonotype was seen ten or more times. This sequence joins TRBV11-2 and TRBJ1-1; D unclear. There are 13 residues in the CDR3. Trimming stripped 0 bases from V and 4 bases from J, with 6 bases between. Germline CDR1 and CDR2: SGHAT and FQNNGV. As DNA, the CDR3 is TGTGCCAGCAGCTTAGAAGGGCCCACTGAAGCTTTCTTT. Translating gives CASSLEGPTEAFF.

J is TRBJ1-2 and V is TRBV5-1, with 7 nucleotides matching TRBD1. The CDR3 totals 15 residues. The germline V gene has CDR1 SGHRS and CDR2 YFSETQ. V lost 0 bases, J lost 4 bases, and 6 bases stayed unmatched. DNA of the CDR3: TGCGCCAGCAGCTTGGAAGGGGGCGAGGGCTATGGCTACACCTTC. It specifies CASSLEGGEGYGYTF.

This clonotype was picked up many times. The CDR3 spells CSAETGDFTGELFF. CDR3 coding DNA: TGCAGTGCCGAGACAGGGGACTTCACCGGGGAGCTGTTTTTT. The chain carries TRBV20-1 and TRBJ2-2; TRBD1 agrees at 8 bases. Germline V CDR1 and CDR2: DFQATT, SNEGSKA (reference sequence). V was pared by 6 bases and J by 4 bases, with 7 bases of the junction left unmatched. There are 14 residues in the CDR3.

This clonotype ranks as medium-sized. At one end the junction does not follow the germline gene, possibly because of a read error. The V gene is TRBV28, the J gene TRBJ2-2; no definite D call. The CDR3 runs 16 residues. The V gene's germline CDR1 is MDHEN and CDR2 SYDVKM. The CDR3 region is CASSFLGQWNSGELFF. The CDR3 coding sequence is TGTGCCAGCAGTTTTCTTGGGCAGTGGAACTCCGGGGAGCTGTTTTTT. The variable domain in full, completed from reference TRBV28 and TRBJ2-2, reads DVKVTQSSRYLVKRTGEKVFLECVQDMDHENMFWYRQDPGLGLRLIYFSYDVKMKEKGDIPEGYSVSREKKERFSLILESASTNQTSMYLCASSFLGQWNSGELFFGEGSRLTVL.

This clonotype has ten or more counts. The gene calls are TRBV28 and TRBJ1-2, with D uncertain. The V end was cut by 3 bases, the J end by 3 bases, with 11 bases between. This CDR3 is built from 14 residues. Germline CDR1 and CDR2: MDHEN and SYDVKM. The CDR3 spells CASSLSPAYYGYTF. For the CDR3, the DNA is TGTGCCAGCAGTTTGAGTCCGGCCTACTATGGCTACACCTTC.

This clonotype has at least ten counts. The J gene is TRBJ1-5, the V gene TRBV28, with D unresolved. The CDR3 length is 15 residues. Germline-derived CDR1 and CDR2 are MDHEN and SYDVKM. V was clipped by 0 bases and J by 7 bases, with 13 bases between them. The CDR3 loop is CASSLWGLREQPQHF. For the CDR3, the DNA is TGTGCCAGCAGTTTATGGGGGTTACGGGAACAGCCCCAGCATTTT.

In this sample, this clonotype is medium-sized. This rearrangement joins TRBV20-1 to TRBJ2-1; 8 nucleotides line up with TRBD1. Trimming removed 6 bases from V and 7 bases from J; junction bases left unmatched: 11. CDR1 is DFQATT and CDR2 is SNEGSKA in the germline V gene (reference sequence). The CDR3 runs 14 residues. The DNA of the CDR3 is TGCAGTGCAAATACAGGGGGTTATTCGAATGAGCAGTTCTTC. Translation: CSANTGGYSNEQFF.

This clonotype came up a few times. V and J are TRBV28 and TRBJ1-4; no clear D. The V gene's germline CDR1 is MDHEN and CDR2 SYDVKM. Deletions cut 7 bases from V and 0 bases from J, with 12 bases between. The CDR3 spans 15 residues. Written as DNA, the CDR3 is TGTGCCAGCATCGAGCGGGGTGCAACTAATGAAAAACTGTTTTTT. Protein: CASIERGATNEKLFF.

This clonotype was detected a few times. The chain couples TRBV7-2 to TRBJ2-3; D remains ambiguous. The CDR3 sequence is 15 residues long. The V and J ends lost 4 bases and 3 bases respectively, with 14 bases between them. From germline, CDR1 is SGHTA and CDR2 FQGNSA. The CDR3 nucleotides read TGTGCCAGCAGCTCAGTGGTTGGATGGACAGATACGCAGTATTTT. Protein sequence: CASSSVVGWTDTQYF.

By share, this clonotype ranks as medium-sized (0.01 to 0.1%). This chain links TRBV20-1 with TRBJ1-1; a possible D gene is TRBD1 (6 bases). Trimming removed 4 bases from V and 5 bases from J, with 17 bases in between. Germline V gives CDR1 DFQATT, CDR2 SNEGSKA (reference sequence). This CDR3 region has 14 residues. CDR3 loop: CSAIPQGLLTEAFF. CDR3 coding DNA: TGCAGTGCTATCCCCCAGGGGTTGTTGACTGAAGCTTTCTTT.

Judged by abundance, this clonotype is medium-sized. The J gene is TRBJ2-7, the V gene TRBV29-1, with 7 bases that match TRBD2. The germline gives CDR1 SQVTM, CDR2 ANQGSEA. Unmatched junction bases numbered 0, after V lost 1 base and J lost 6 bases. The CDR3 is 11 residues long. CDR3 in amino acids: CSVEGTSEQYV. The CDR3 DNA sequence: TGCAGCGTTGAAGGGACTAGCGAGCAGTACGTC.

This clonotype is medium-sized (0.01 to 0.1%) in the sample. The CDR3 coding sequence is TGCAGTGCTAGAGATCAGTACACTGAAGCTTTCTTT. It yields the protein CSARDQYTEAFF. V is TRBV20-1 and J is TRBJ1-1; D not resolved. V shed 0 bases and J shed 3 bases, with 5 bases lying between them. The germline V gene encodes CDR1 DFQATT and CDR2 SNEGSKA (reference sequence). The CDR3 has 12 amino acids.

By frequency in the sample, this clonotype is medium-sized. CDR3 region: CSASNPGGYYGYTF. The CDR3 DNA sequence: TGCAGTGCTAGTAACCCAGGGGGGTACTATGGCTACACCTTC. The chain has TRBV20-1 and TRBJ1-2, with 7 bases lining up with TRBD1. Germline V CDR1 and CDR2: DFQATT, SNEGSKA (reference sequence). This CDR3 spans 14 amino acids. Unmatched junction bases numbered 7, after V lost 3 bases and J lost 3 bases.

This clonotype was recorded many times. The chain carries TRBV6-4 and TRBJ2-1, with D maybe TRBD2 (6 bases). This CDR3 has 13 residues. Germline V CDR1 and CDR2: MRHNA, SNTAGT. The germline V and J ends were trimmed by 5 bases and 7 bases, with 12 bases remaining between them. CDR3 loop: CASSRDSGNEQFF. CDR3 DNA: TGTGCCAGCAGTCGGGACTCTGGGAATGAGCAGTTCTTC.

By sample share, this clonotype is large. The chain links TRBV20-1 to TRBJ2-3, with D hard to call. Germline CDR1 is DFQATT and CDR2 is SNEGSKA (reference sequence). The CDR3 runs 16 residues. Deletions cut 2 bases from V and 2 bases from J, with 17 bases between. The CDR3: CSARTYTAGATDTQYF. Written as DNA, the CDR3 is TGCAGTGCTAGAACCTACACGGCCGGAGCCACAGATACGCAGTATTTT.

This clonotype has at least ten counts. This chain links TRBV28 with TRBJ2-7; TRBD1 matches 11 bases. The length of the CDR3 is 14 residues. CDR1 is MDHEN and CDR2 is SYDVKM in the germline V gene. The junction had 7 bases not matched to a gene; V was cut back by 6 bases and J by 6 bases. The CDR3 protein is CASRTPGTGGEQYV. The CDR3 nucleotides are TGTGCCAGCAGGACCCCCGGGACAGGGGGCGAGCAGTACGTC.

This clonotype is termed medium-sized (0.01 to 0.1%). This rearrangement joins TRBV3-1 to TRBJ1-2; D is ambiguous. CDR1 is LGHDT and CDR2 is YNNKEL in the germline V gene (reference sequence). The CDR3 is 13 residues long. Trimming stripped 0 bases from V and 9 bases from J, with 11 bases between. DNA of the CDR3: TGTGCCAGCAGCCAAGAGGTGGGGTTTAGCTACACCTTC. Translation: CASSQEVGFSYTF.

This clonotype was counted a single time. The chain combines TRBV5-4 with TRBJ2-7; 7 nucleotides align to TRBD2. The V and J ends lost 7 bases and 2 bases, in that order; junction bases with no gene match: 3. This CDR3 contains 12 residues. Germline loops: CDR1 SGHNT, CDR2 YYREEE (reference sequence). CDR3 coding DNA: TGTGCCAGCCATGGACTAGCCTACGAGCAGTACGTC. This codes for CASHGLAYEQYV.

In this sample, this clonotype turned up many times. The V call is TRBV20-1, the J call TRBJ2-1; 9 bases map to TRBD2. This CDR3 has 15 residues. V lost 1 base to trimming and J lost 4 bases; unmatched junction nucleotides: 5. The germline CDR1 and CDR2 sequences are DFQATT and SNEGSKA (reference sequence). The CDR3 protein is CSARVAGVLYNEQFF. CDR3 nucleotide sequence: TGCAGTGCTAGAGTAGCGGGAGTTTTGTACAATGAGCAGTTCTTC.